The sequence of this T cell receptor beta chain was determined in a study of regulatory T cells in long-lasting Graves disease. Study observations and caveats: The study found persistent patients shared more public clonotypes (more than 2,500) than new patients (over 900).

This clonotype was observed many times. Its target is unknown. V dropped 7 bases and J dropped 7 bases, with 16 bases sitting between them. The CDR3 has 14 residues. Germline CDR1 reads LNHDA; CDR2 reads SQIVND (reference sequence). Building of the TCR beta libraries involved iRepertoire HTBI primers and Arm-PCR of CDR3 regions. TCRdb called the multiplex PCR reads again in MiXCR, with one record for every CDR3 protein. Among around 230,000 distinct CDR3 sequences listed, 15% to 20% were seen once. Stated time point: newly diagnosed GD, antithyroid drugs for less than 3 months. The TCR library was made from RNA that had been extracted from PBMCs in TRIzol.

The rearrangement joins TRBV19 to TRBJ1-4; D might be TRBD1 (5 bases). The sample in question was peripheral blood mononuclear cells (PBMCs), obtained at new diagnosis, from a patient treated with antithyroid drugs. This receptor was taken from a female donor with Graves disease. Written as DNA, the CDR3 is TGTGCCAGTACCGAGGGGCCAATCCTTGAAAAACTGTTTTTT. This gives the protein CASTEGPILEKLFF.